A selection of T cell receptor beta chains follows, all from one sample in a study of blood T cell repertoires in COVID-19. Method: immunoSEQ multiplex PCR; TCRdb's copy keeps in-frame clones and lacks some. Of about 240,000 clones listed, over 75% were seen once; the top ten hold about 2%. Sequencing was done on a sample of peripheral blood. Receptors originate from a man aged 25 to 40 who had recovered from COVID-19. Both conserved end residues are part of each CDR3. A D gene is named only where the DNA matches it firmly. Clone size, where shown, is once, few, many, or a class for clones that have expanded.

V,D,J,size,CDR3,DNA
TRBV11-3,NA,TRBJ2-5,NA,CASSLGTSETQYF,TGTGCCAGCAGCTTAGGGACATCAGAGACCCAGTACTTC
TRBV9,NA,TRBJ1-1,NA,CASSVGFGEREAFF,TGTGCCAGCAGCGTGGGTTTCGGGGAACGTGAAGCTTTCTTT
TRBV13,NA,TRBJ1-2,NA,CASSLPGVNYGYTF,TGTGCCAGCAGCTTGCCCGGGGTGAACTATGGCTACACCTTC
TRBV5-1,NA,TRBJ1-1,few,CASSIAGMNTEAFF,TGCGCCAGCAGCATTGCAGGGATGAACACTGAAGCTTTCTTT
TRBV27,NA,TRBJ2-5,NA,CASSSPRGAGETQYF,TGTGCCAGCAGTTCCCCCCGGGGGGCAGGAGAGACCCAGTACTTC
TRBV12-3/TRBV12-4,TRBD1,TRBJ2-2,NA,CASQRQGTGELFF,TGTGCCAGCCAACGACAGGGCACCGGGGAGCTGTTTTTT
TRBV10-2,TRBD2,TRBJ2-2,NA,CASRPSGAYTGELFF,TGCGCCAGCAGACCAAGCGGGGCTTACACCGGGGAGCTGTTTTTT
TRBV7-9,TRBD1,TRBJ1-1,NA,CASSLDPGQGNVGAFF,TGTGCCAGCAGCTTAGACCCGGGACAGGGGAACGTCGGAGCTTTCTTT
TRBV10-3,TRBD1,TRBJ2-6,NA,CAISPGTGSSGANVLTF,TGTGCCATCAGCCCCGGGACAGGGTCCTCTGGGGCCAACGTCCTGACTTTC
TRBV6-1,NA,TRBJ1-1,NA,CASSDGGLNTEAFF,TGTGCCAGCAGTGATGGGGGCCTGAACACTGAAGCTTTCTTT
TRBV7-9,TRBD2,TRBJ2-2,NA,CASSPRLAGIDGELFF,TGTGCCAGCAGCCCCAGACTAGCGGGGATAGACGGGGAGCTGTTTTTT
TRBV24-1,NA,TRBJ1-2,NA,CATLAGGYTF,TGTGCCACGTTGGCAGGGGGCTACACCTTC
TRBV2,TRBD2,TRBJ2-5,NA,CASSEALPSGDHKNRETQYF,TGTGCCAGCAGTGAAGCGCTTCCTAGCGGGGACCATAAGAATCGGGAGACCCAGTACTTC
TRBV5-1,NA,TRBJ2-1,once,CASSFAGGSYNEQFF,TGCGCCAGCAGCTTTGCCGGGGGCTCCTACAATGAGCAGTTCTTC
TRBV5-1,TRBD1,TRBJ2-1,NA,CASSLEGQGHNEQFF,TGCGCCAGCAGCTTGGAAGGACAGGGCCACAATGAGCAGTTCTTC
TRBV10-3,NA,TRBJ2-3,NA,CAIQASGTDTQYF,TGTGCCATCCAGGCGTCTGGCACAGATACGCAGTATTTT
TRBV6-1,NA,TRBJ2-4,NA,CASSEMEDRNIQYF,TGTGCCAGCAGTGAGATGGAGGATAGGAACATTCAGTACTTC
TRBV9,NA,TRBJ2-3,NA,CASSLGGDTQYF,TGTGCCAGCAGTTTGGGGGGAGATACGCAGTATTTT
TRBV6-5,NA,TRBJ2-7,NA,CASRQWGRSYEQYF,TGTGCCAGCAGGCAGTGGGGCCGATCCTACGAGCAGTACTTC
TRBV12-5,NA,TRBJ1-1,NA,CASGLVLGRGTEAFF,TGTGCTAGTGGTTTGGTACTGGGTAGGGGCACTGAAGCTTTCTTT
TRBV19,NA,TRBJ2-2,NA,CASSKGGDTGELFF,TGTGCCAGTAGTAAAGGGGGAGACACCGGGGAGCTGTTTTTT
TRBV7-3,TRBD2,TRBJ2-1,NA,CASSPRLAGLNNEQFF,TGTGCCAGCAGCCCGAGACTAGCGGGGCTAAACAATGAGCAGTTCTTC
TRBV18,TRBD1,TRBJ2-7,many,CASSGATRDRGRAREQYF,TGTGCCAGCTCAGGAGCCACGAGAGACAGGGGAAGGGCGAGGGAGCAGTACTTC
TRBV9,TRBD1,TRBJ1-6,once,CASSVFGTANSPLHF,TGTGCCAGCAGCGTATTTGGGACAGCCAATTCACCCCTCCACTTT
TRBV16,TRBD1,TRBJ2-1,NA,CASSRMGQAGKFF,TGTGCCAGCAGCCGGATGGGACAGGCGGGAAAGTTCTTC
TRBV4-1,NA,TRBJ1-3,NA,CASSQEGGGTLPNTIYF,TGCGCCAGCAGCCAAGAGGGAGGCGGAACCCTGCCAAACACCATATATTTT
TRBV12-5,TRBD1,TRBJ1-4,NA,CASTGDEKLFF,TGTGCTAGCACAGGGGATGAAAAACTGTTTTTT
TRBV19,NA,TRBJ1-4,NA,CASSNRRGTNEKLFF,TGTGCCAGTAGTAATCGCAGGGGTACTAATGAAAAACTGTTTTTT
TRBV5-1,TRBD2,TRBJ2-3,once,CASSLVSLAGGGDTQYF,TGCGCCAGCAGCTTGGTGTCTCTAGCGGGGGGCGGGGATACGCAGTATTTT
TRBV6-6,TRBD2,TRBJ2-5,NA,CASSPRASGGETQYF,TGTGCCAGCAGTCCCCGAGCTAGCGGGGGTGAGACCCAGTACTTC
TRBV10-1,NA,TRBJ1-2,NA,CASKLGYTF,TGCGCCAGCAAACTTGGCTACACCTTC
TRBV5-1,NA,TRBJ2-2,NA,CASSPKTNTGELFF,TGCGCCAGCAGTCCCAAAACGAACACCGGGGAGCTGTTTTTT
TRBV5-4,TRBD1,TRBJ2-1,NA,CASSYHRDRVGDEQFF,TGTGCCAGCAGCTACCACCGGGACAGGGTAGGGGATGAGCAGTTCTTC
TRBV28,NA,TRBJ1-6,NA,CASSRGYAPLHF,TGTGCCAGCAGCAGGGGATACGCACCCCTCCACTTT
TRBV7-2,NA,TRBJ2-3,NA,CASSRPFQRRYTDTQYF,TGTGCCAGCAGCCGCCCGTTTCAGCGGCGATACACAGATACGCAGTATTTT
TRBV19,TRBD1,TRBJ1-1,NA,CASSTRTGNTEAFF,TGTGCCAGTAGTACCCGGACAGGGAACACTGAAGCTTTCTTT
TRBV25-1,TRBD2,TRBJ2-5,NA,CASSDLGTSGETQYF,TGTGCCAGCAGTGACCTCGGGACTAGTGGAGAGACCCAGTACTTC
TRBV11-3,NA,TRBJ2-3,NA,CASSGGPDTDTQYF,TGTGCCAGCTCGGGGGGCCCGGACACAGATACGCAGTATTTT
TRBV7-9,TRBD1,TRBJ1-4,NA,CASTFLSGQGISKLFF,TGTGCCAGCACCTTTTTGTCGGGACAGGGGATATCAAAACTGTTTTTT
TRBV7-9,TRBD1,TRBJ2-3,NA,CASSSRGGLDTQYF,TGTGCCAGCAGCTCAAGAGGGGGCCTGGATACGCAGTATTTT
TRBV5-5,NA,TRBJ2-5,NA,CASSFWGVQETQYF,TGTGCCAGCAGCTTCTGGGGGGTACAAGAGACCCAGTACTTC
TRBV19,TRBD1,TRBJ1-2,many,CASRQGGRYGYTF,TGTGCCAGTAGGCAAGGGGGCCGGTATGGCTACACCTTC
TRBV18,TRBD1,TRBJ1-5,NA,CASSPDRALRPQHF,TGTGCCAGCTCACCAGACAGGGCTCTGAGGCCCCAGCATTTT
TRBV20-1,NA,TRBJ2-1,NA,CSASIAAYNEQFF,TGCAGTGCTAGTATAGCGGCTTACAATGAGCAGTTCTTC
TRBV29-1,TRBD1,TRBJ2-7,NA,CSAGQGSYEQYF,TGCAGCGCCGGACAGGGGTCCTACGAGCAGTACTTC
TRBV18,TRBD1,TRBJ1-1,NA,CASSPRQGADTEAFF,TGTGCCAGCTCACCTCGACAGGGGGCAGACACTGAAGCTTTCTTT
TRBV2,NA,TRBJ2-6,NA,CASGGTGSGANVLTF,TGTGCCAGCGGGGGGACCGGCTCTGGGGCCAACGTCCTGACTTTC
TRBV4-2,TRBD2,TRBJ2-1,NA,CASSQLAENHNEQFF,TGTGCCAGCAGCCAACTAGCGGAGAACCACAATGAGCAGTTCTTC
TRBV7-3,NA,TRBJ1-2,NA,CATGRKPPFAAGYTF,TGTGCCACCGGGAGGAAGCCGCCATTTGCTGCAGGCTACACCTTC
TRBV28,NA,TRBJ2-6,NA,CASTRGRTKTSGANVLTF,TGTGCCAGCACCCGGGGGAGGACAAAGACCTCTGGGGCCAACGTCCTGACTTTC
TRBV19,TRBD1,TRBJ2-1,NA,CASRSDRGSGDEQFF,TGTGCCAGTAGATCTGACAGGGGTTCAGGCGATGAGCAGTTCTTC
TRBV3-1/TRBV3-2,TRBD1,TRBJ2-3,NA,CASSHEGQGAEWGTDTQYF,TGTGCCAGCAGCCATGAGGGACAGGGGGCTGAATGGGGCACAGATACGCAGTATTTT
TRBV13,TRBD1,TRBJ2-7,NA,CASSIGAAGGYEQYF,TGTGCCAGCAGCATAGGGGCGGCAGGGGGTTACGAGCAGTACTTC
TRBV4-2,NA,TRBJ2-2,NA,CASSPLARANTGELFF,TGTGCCAGCAGCCCCTTAGCAAGAGCGAACACCGGGGAGCTGTTTTTT
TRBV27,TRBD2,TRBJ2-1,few,CASSSLADSYNEQFF,TGTGCCAGCAGTTCTCTAGCGGACTCCTACAATGAGCAGTTCTTC
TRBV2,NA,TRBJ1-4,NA,CASSDLVGIEKLFF,TGTGCCAGCAGTGATCTAGTGGGTATCGAAAAACTGTTTTTT
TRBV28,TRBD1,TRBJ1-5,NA,CASTGTGHNQPQHF,TGTGCCAGCACCGGGACAGGCCACAATCAGCCCCAGCATTTT